This T cell receptor (beta chain) originates from a study of vaccination effects on CD4 cells after COVID-19 (dated by TCRdb to between 2021 and 2022). Concerning the study at large: Across the study, the median time from the second dose to post-vaccine sampling was 72 days (range 14 to 241). The study compared SARS-CoV-2 spike-specific CD4+ TCR repertoires before and after mRNA vaccination in COVID-19 convalescent patients and infection-naive vaccine recipients. Altogether, roughly 10 COVID-19 convalescent patients and several SARS-CoV-2-naive healthy vaccine recipients made up the full study. Cultures from other donors in the study were sequenced using the Oncomine TCR Beta short-read assay on an Illumina iSeq 100. On the study overall, not on this receptor specifically: Both infection-induced and vaccine-induced clones contracted markedly at late post-vaccination timepoints, which is consistent with waning T cell responses. In healthy vaccine recipients, vaccine-induced clones were almost all SARS-CoV-2 mono-reactive, with only 1 of 255 cross-reactive with common cold coronaviruses. Limitations of the study were the small number of convalescent patients and the absence of early post-infection timepoints.

Libraries were made using the immunoSEQ multiplex PCR assay. TCR beta CDR3 sequencing was performed on DNA from the cultured, isolated CD4+ T cells. For the original study's pipeline: The analysis removed non-productive TCR sequences, trimmed reads to the CDR3 region, and retained only CDR3s that were 7 or more amino acids long. Antigen-specific clonotypes were identified using the MANAFEST web app by comparison of expansion in peptide wells against reference cultures. To be called positive, a clone needed expansion at FDR<0.05 compared with the reference and with all other wells, an odds ratio greater than 5, and a frequency greater than 0.1% in two replicate wells. Clonotypes significantly expanded in SARS-CoV-2 spike wells and in at least one common cold coronavirus spike condition were defined as cross-reactive. Levenshtein distance calculated with the stringdist R package was used to assess CDR3 similarity, and unrooted trees were constructed with ape in R 3.6.1. Held by TCRdb, this immuneACCESS table contains in-frame sequences only and omits some clones. Under half of the omission traces to an unresolved V gene where checked; the cause of the rest is unknown. That table supplies the V and J calls and clone size; D and trimming were determined from the DNA. The sample table records tens of thousands of clones; 65% to 80% of these occur just once. The ten largest clones take up less than 15% of the sample.

According to the germline V gene, CDR1 reads MNHNS and CDR2 reads SASEGT. Including cysteine and phenylalanine, the CDR3 has 15 amino acids. The DNA shown is the 45-base CDR3, in frame from base 1. V sheds 3 bases and J sheds 5 bases, leaving 14 bases between their ends. This clone occurred a few times. The clone's antigen remains unknown. No much larger clone is present one base from it, and per-base qualities are unavailable. The ViraFEST assay stimulated PBMC with viral peptide pools and then used TCR sequencing to identify antigen-specific CD4+ T cell clonotypes by expansion. After around 10 days of culture, CD4+ T cells were isolated with the EasySep CD4+ T cell isolation kit. Two doses of either the BNT162b2 or the mRNA-1273 mRNA SARS-CoV-2 vaccine were administered to participants. Healthy vaccine recipients had no prior SARS-CoV-2 infection, confirmed by negative nucleocapsid antibodies before and after vaccination. Each well held under 2.5 million PBMC cultured in IMDM containing roughly 4.9% human AB serum, about 10 IU/ml IL-2 and gentamicin, along with 8 to 10 ug/ml peptides. On days 3 and 7, half of the culture medium was replaced with fresh IL-2-containing medium. Unless noted otherwise, every peptide stimulation condition was cultured in triplicate wells. Using Ficoll-Paque Plus gradient centrifugation, PBMC were separated from whole blood and then either used fresh or cryopreserved at -140C. The overlapping peptide pools covered the spike proteins of SARS-CoV-2 and of the common cold coronaviruses HCoV-NL63, HCoV-OC43 and HCoV-229E. The QIAamp micro DNA kit was used to extract genomic DNA from the cultured CD4+ T cells.

The sequence was obtained from a human donor who received a COVID-19 vaccine. The sequenced sample was CD4+ T cells from PBMCs cultured with HCoV-OC43 spike peptides, obtained after COVID-19 vaccination. The label giving this sample's cell subset or site can be read as: HCoV-OC43 spike overlapping peptide pool stimulation. The V gene is TRBV6-1 and the J gene is TRBJ2-1; 6 matching bases give a weak D call of TRBD1. The bases are TGTGCCAGCAGTGACGACAGGCGAAGTAACAATGAGCAGTTCTTC. It codes for CASSDDRRSNNEQFF.